The T cell receptor (beta chain) described here comes from a study of identical twins listed by TCRdb under 2016. Notes on the research overall: To test whether fetal clonotypes persist, the study used deep sequencing on TCR alpha and beta repertoires from monozygotic twins, unrelated adults of various ages, and cord blood. Replicate twin experiments were performed at different times using different library preparation protocols to rule out contamination. The investigation overall reported the following: Because the same donors could not be followed over many years, the conclusions relied on cross-sectional statistical analysis. Out-of-frame TCR alpha sequences shared between twins showed an excess of low generation-probability sequences compared with coincidental sharing between unrelated individuals. In beta out-of-frame sequences, excess twin sharing was weaker, because having fewer shared sequences lowered the signal-to-noise ratio. Zero-insertion analyses could be partly confounded by invariant T cells such as MAIT and iNKT, although diverse VJ usage argued against such confounding for most clonotypes. In monozygotic twins, out-of-frame TCR alpha sharing was systematically underestimated by recombination models, although the models agreed with sharing between unrelated individuals. Fewer insertions were carried by abundant cord blood beta clonotypes, a similar but weaker trend appeared in young adult naive repertoires, and no such trend appeared in memory repertoires.

A word on this clonotype: The target of this receptor is not known. Per-nucleotide qualities are absent, and no much larger clonotype sits a single base away.

The library was generated by 5' RACE. Sequencing was performed on an Illumina HiSeq 2000. Template switching introduced a universal primer binding site; the final cDNA contained a unique molecular identifier, enabling accurate counting of TCR cDNA molecules. Specific primers in the conserved constant-segment region were used to synthesize first-strand cDNA for the TCR alpha and beta chains. Each cDNA library was double barcoded, with a SMART-Mk sample barcode plus Illumina barcodes, to control for contamination. TruSeq adapter sequences and Illumina sample barcodes were added in two successive PCR steps. The TCR alpha and beta cDNA libraries were sequenced on the Illumina HiSeq platform using custom primers. For the original study's pipeline: Unique molecular identifiers were extracted from raw reads with MiGEC, and CDR3 positions were determined with MiXCR. For each individual, recombination models were inferred using an EM algorithm with the repgenHMM and IGoR tools. The tcR package in R was used for shared clonotype analysis, with sharing normalized by the product of cloneset sizes. Out-of-frame nonproductive sequences were analyzed to study raw recombination free of thymic and clonal selection effects. TCRdb trimmed the raw reads at Q25, called clones with MiXCR and kept productive beta chains. Each record represents a unique CDR3 protein, reported with the most common genes and DNA among its rows. TCRdb, not the authors, supplied the V and J calls. Here the sample has fewer than 900,000 distinct CDR3 sequences; around a sixth occur a single time. In total, the top ten clones hold around 12% of the sample.

Every donor was a healthy Caucasian. The twin cohort consisted of three pairs of female monozygotic twins, all aged roughly 18 to 30 years. The RNA used for TCR libraries was isolated from peripheral blood mononuclear cells. The same sample was also used in a study of T cells expressing NK-cell markers. The second study's authors report: TCR beta-chain repertoires were profiled in sorted CD3+CD56+NKG2C+, CD3+CD56+NKG2C- and CD3+CD56-NKG2C+ T-cell subsets from several donors. Among the eight sequenced donors, seven were HCMV-seropositive and one was HCMV-seronegative. In several experiments an anti-gammadeltaTCR antibody was added to restrict sorting to alphabetaTCR-expressing T cells. In a handful of donors, the dominant CD3+CD56+NKG2C+ clonotypes ranked among the top 10 CD8+ clonotypes, making up about 1.0-7.5% of CD8+ T cells. Those dominant clonotypes were again the most abundant among CD3+CD56-NKG2C+ cells in a few donors, at roughly 25-65%. Whether the expanded NKG2C-expressing T cell clones were specific for HCMV antigens remained unclear. The eight sequenced donors were randomly selected healthy volunteers, three men and five women. HCMV-specific IgG was detected in serum with a commercial ELISA kit to determine HCMV serostatus. For 5 or 6 donors, unsorted PBMC were also used to sequence bulk peripheral blood T-cell repertoires. MIGEC handled demultiplexing of the reads and grouping by UMI, while MiTCR was used to assemble and quantify clonotypes. To remove erroneous sequences, TCR cDNA sequences were retained only when supported by two or more reads. Downstream repertoire analysis used the tcR package, and clonotypes were matched across fractions by CDR3 nucleotide sequence plus V segment. VDJmatch was used to annotate antigen specificity against VDJdb, with one amino acid substitution in CDR3 permitted.

Sequenced material: PBMCs. This sequence originates from a woman under 30 in good health.

The CDR3 reads as follows: CASSGNVLVNTEAFF. The sequenced DNA is TGTGCCAGCAGCGGAAACGTGCTGGTGAACACTGAAGCTTTCTTT. The chain is assembled from TRBV9 and TRBJ1-1, with no reliable assignment of the D segment. The CDR1 and CDR2 encoded by the germline V gene are SGDLS and YYNGEE. The CDR3 contains 15 residues, cysteine and phenylalanine counted. CDR3 DNA is the only sequence kept; it has 45 bases, read in frame from the first base. V drops 3 bases and J drops 0 bases, leaving 12 bases in between.